The 26 T cell receptor beta chains presented below share a single source sample, sequenced in a study of graft-versus-host responses after intestinal transplantation. Profiled with immunoSEQ multiplex PCR; TCRdb holds only in-frame clones, not every one. This sample has 15,000 to 19,000 clones, with 74% found just once. Processed graft tissue released its intraepithelial and lamina propria lymphocytes. The sample here was ileum tissue, taken 14 days after transplant. These receptors all come from a human patient who received an intestinal transplant, so some T cells may come from the graft donor.

The genes are TRBV5-1 and TRBJ2-2; 8 bases are a match to TRBD2. The V gene end was trimmed by 5 bases and the J gene end by 5 bases; junction bases not matched to a gene: 5. In germline, CDR1 is SGHRS, CDR2 YFSETQ. This CDR3 is 14 amino acids long. As DNA, the CDR3 is TGCGCCAGCAGACTAGCGGAGGGGACCGGGGAGCTGTTTTTT. It yields the protein CASRLAEGTGELFF. The full variable domain, completed using reference TRBV5-1 and TRBJ2-2, is KAGVTQTPRYLIKTRGQQVTLSCSPISGHRSVSWYQQTPGQGLQFLFEYFSETQRNKGNFPGRFSGRQFSNSRSEMNVSTLELGDSALYLCASRLAEGTGELFFGEGSRLTVL.

The chain couples TRBV4-1 to TRBJ2-1; tentatively, D is TRBD1 or TRBD2 (5 bases each). This CDR3 has 14 residues. V lost 3 bases and J 4 bases, leaving 10 bases between the germline ends. CDR1 MGHRA and CDR2 YSYEKL come from the germline V gene. In nucleotides, the CDR3 is TGCGCCAGCAGCCATGGGACGGGATACAATGAGCAGTTCTTC. Residues: CASSHGTGYNEQFF.

Remarks on this clone: This sample includes further DNA sequences coding for the same CDR3. The rearrangement joins TRBV5-1 to TRBJ1-2; maybe TRBD1 (5 bases). Per the germline V gene, CDR1 is SGHRS and CDR2 is YFSETQ. The CDR3 runs to 14 residues. V was clipped by 0 bases and J by 7 bases, with 13 bases between them. The chain's CDR3 is CASSLARGEGGYTF. CDR3 in DNA: TGCGCCAGCAGCTTGGCCAGAGGGGAGGGTGGCTACACCTTC.

J is TRBJ2-3 and V is TRBV5-4; TRBD2 aligns across 10 bases. V shed 4 bases, J shed 8 bases, and the junction held 13 bases outside the gene matches. The CDR3 length is 16 residues. CDR1 SGHNT and CDR2 YYREEE come from the germline V gene (reference sequence). The CDR3 DNA reads TGTGCCAGCAGCCAAGTCCCAGCGGGGGGGGTAGGTACGCAGTATTTT. Its translation is CASSQVPAGGVGTQYF.

The chain uses TRBV9 and TRBJ2-1, with 8 bases that match TRBD2. Germline V CDR1 and CDR2: SGDLS, YYNGEE. V shed 3 bases, J shed 8 bases, and the junction held 10 bases outside the gene matches. This CDR3 region has 15 residues. The CDR3 protein is CASSAGTRGGDEQFF. Written as DNA, the CDR3 is TGTGCCAGCAGCGCCGGGACTAGGGGGGGAGATGAGCAGTTCTTC.

The rearrangement joins TRBV5-1 to TRBJ2-5; TRBD2 agrees at 10 bases. This CDR3 contains 15 residues. Germline V CDR1 and CDR2: SGHRS, YFSETQ. V dropped 4 bases and J dropped 7; count of bases not matched to a gene: 10. Here the CDR3 reads CASSTGLAAQRTQYF. The CDR3 DNA reads as TGCGCCAGCAGCACCGGACTAGCGGCCCAGCGGACCCAGTACTTC.

In this sample, this clone turned up a few times. V is TRBV9 and J is TRBJ2-7, with a weak D call TRBD2 (5 bases). The length of the CDR3 is 15 residues. CDR1 is SGDLS, CDR2 YYNGEE, per germline. The V and J ends lost 0 bases and 0 bases respectively, with 10 bases between them. CDR3: CASSVDLAGSYEQYF. Written as DNA, the CDR3 is TGTGCCAGCAGCGTAGATCTAGCAGGCTCCTACGAGCAGTACTTC.

Here the CDR3 DNA reads TGCAGCGTTGTAGGAGCTAACTATGGCTACACCTTC. Translating it yields CSVVGANYGYTF. The gene calls are TRBV29-1 and TRBJ1-2; D is uncertain. V lost 4 bases to trimming and J lost 0 bases, with 6 bases between them. The CDR3 covers 12 residues. CDR1 is SQVTM, CDR2 ANQGSEA, per germline.

The rearrangement joins TRBV7-2 to TRBJ2-3, with D possibly being TRBD1 (6 bases). Germline V lookup: CDR1 SGHTA, CDR2 FQGNSA. V lost 3 bases, J lost 3 bases, and 13 bases lay in between. The CDR3 is made up of 15 amino acids. This CDR3 reads CASSFTLQGTDTQYF. The CDR3 nucleotides are TGTGCCAGCAGCTTTACTTTACAGGGTACAGATACGCAGTATTTT.

V gene TRBV18 combines with J gene TRBJ2-2, with 7 bases matching TRBD1. V was clipped by 2 bases and J by 1 base; unmatched bases: 7. There are 17 residues in the CDR3. Germline CDR1 is KGHSH and CDR2 is LQKENI. The CDR3 DNA reads as TGTGCCAGCTCACCAACAGGGGCCCGCCAGAACACCGGGGAGCTGTTTTTT. Amino acid sequence: CASSPTGARQNTGELFF.

This chain uses TRBV5-4 with TRBJ2-5, with TRBD2 matching over 12 bases. The trim removed 3 bases at V and 4 bases at J, leaving 4 bases unmatched. The CDR3 runs to 15 residues. Germline CDR1 SGHNT, CDR2 YYREEE (reference sequence). Written as DNA, the CDR3 is TGTGCCAGCAGCTGGTCTAGCGGGGGGGTAGAGACCCAGTACTTC. Translating gives CASSWSSGGVETQYF.

A few counts support this clone. V gene TRBV19 combines with J gene TRBJ1-1; possibly TRBD1 for D (6 bases). CDR1 LNHDA and CDR2 SQIVND come from the germline V gene (reference sequence). V lost 5 bases, J lost 6 bases, and 10 bases lay in between. This CDR3 has 12 amino acids. CDR3 residues: CASSGGGSEAFF. CDR3 DNA sequence: TGTGCCAGTAGTGGCGGGGGCTCTGAAGCTTTCTTT. The complete variable domain, with remaining parts taken from reference TRBV19 and TRBJ1-1, reads DGGITQSPKYLFRKEGQNVTLSCEQNLNHDAMYWYRQDPGQGLRLIYYSQIVNDFQKGDIAEGYSVSREKKESFPLTVTSAQKNPTAFYLCASSGGGSEAFFGQGTRLTVV.

CDR3 sequence reads: CATSRDWDTQYF. In nucleotides, the CDR3 is TGTGCCACCAGCAGAGATTGGGATACGCAGTATTTT. The chain is built from TRBV15 and TRBJ2-3; D call uncertain. Trimming left V 0 bases short and J 6 bases short, with 4 bases between. CDR3 length equals 12 residues. Germline loops: CDR1 LNHNV, CDR2 YYDKDF (reference sequence). Full variable domain (outside the CDR3, taken from reference TRBV15 and TRBJ2-3): DAMVIQNPRYQVTQFGKPVTLSCSQTLNHNVMYWYQQKSSQAPKLLFHYYDKDFNNEADTPDNFQSRRPNTSFCFLDIRSPGLGDTAMYLCATSRDWDTQYFGPGTRLTVL.

V and J are TRBV5-1 and TRBJ2-7, with D hard to call. CDR1 and CDR2 from the germline V gene are SGHRS and YFSETQ. Trimming cost V 4 bases and J 4 bases, with 9 bases left between them. This CDR3 is 12 amino acids long. DNA of the CDR3: TGCGCCAGCAGCCCTAATTCGTACGAGCAGTACTTC. Translating gives CASSPNSYEQYF.

The chain employs TRBV5-6 and TRBJ2-1; TRBD2 matches at 12 bases. The V gene's germline CDR1 is SGHDT and CDR2 YYEEEE. The CDR3 loop spans 16 amino acids. Trimming removed 3 bases from V and 2 bases from J; junction bases left unmatched: 3. The CDR3 sequence: CASSWGTSGPYNEQFF. In DNA, the CDR3 is TGTGCCAGCAGCTGGGGGACTAGCGGGCCCTACAATGAGCAGTTCTTC.

The CDR3 nucleotides read TGTGCCAGTAGTTTGACAGGGGCGAATTCACCCCTCCACTTT. Amino acids: CASSLTGANSPLHF. The chain joins TRBV19 to TRBJ1-6; 8 positions agree with TRBD1. CDR3 length: 14 residues. Germline V CDR1 and CDR2: LNHDA, SQIVND (reference sequence). J gave up 7 bases and V 5 bases, and 4 bases lay outside the gene matches.

This chain links TRBV10-2 with TRBJ2-4; the D is unclear. Germline V gene data show CDR1 as WSHSY and CDR2 as SAAADI. The CDR3 covers 15 residues. V lost 3 bases to trimming and J lost 1 base, with 10 bases between them. This CDR3 reads CASSDSGWAKNIQYF. Here the CDR3 DNA reads TGCGCCAGCAGTGATTCCGGTTGGGCCAAAAACATTCAGTACTTC.

V gene TRBV5-4 combines with J gene TRBJ2-2; perhaps D is TRBD1 or TRBD2 (5 bases each). This CDR3 spans 15 amino acids. Trimming cost V 4 bases and J 3 bases, with 13 bases left between them. Germline V CDR1 and CDR2: SGHNT, YYREEE (reference sequence). The CDR3 DNA sequence: TGTGCCAGCAGCCCAGGGTATAGCGACACCGGGGAGCTGTTTTTT. Encoded protein: CASSPGYSDTGELFF. Full variable domain (rest looked up from reference TRBV5-4 and TRBJ2-2): ETGVTQSPTHLIKTRGQQVTLRCSSQSGHNTVSWYQQALGQGPQFIFQYYREEENGRGNFPPRFSGLQFPNYSSELNVNALELDDSALYLCASSPGYSDTGELFFGEGSRLTVL.

This clone was seen a few times. The CDR3, as DNA: TGTGCCATCAGTGAGTCGAATGCAGGGGTGGCCGAGCAGTACTTC. Amino acids: CAISESNAGVAEQYF. J is TRBJ2-7 and V is TRBV10-3; D perhaps matches TRBD1 (6 bases). Germline V gene sequence: CDR1 ENHRY, CDR2 SYGVKD. The CDR3 runs to 15 residues. V gave up 0 bases and J gave up 6 bases, with 15 bases separating them.

V gene TRBV4-1 combines with J gene TRBJ2-7; 10 positions agree with TRBD2. The CDR3 is 16 amino acids. V lost 1 base to trimming and J lost 2 bases; unmatched junction nucleotides: 5. Germline values: CDR1 MGHRA, CDR2 YSYEKL. CDR3 sequence: CASSQGPGLATYEQYF. The CDR3 DNA reads as TGCGCCAGCAGCCAAGGGCCGGGACTAGCGACCTACGAGCAGTACTTC.

The chain has TRBV19 and TRBJ2-1; no reliable D call. Germline V gives CDR1 LNHDA, CDR2 SQIVND (reference sequence). With 3 bases removed from V and 3 bases from J, the gap between germline ends came to 3 bases. The CDR3 length is 12 residues. The CDR3 sequence is CASSMYYNEQFF. In DNA, the CDR3 is TGTGCCAGTAGTATGTACTACAATGAGCAGTTCTTC.

V usage is TRBV7-8 and J usage is TRBJ1-5, with a tentative D call TRBD1 (5 bases). Germline CDR1 is SGHVS and CDR2 is FQNEAQ. The CDR3 totals 17 residues. V lost 1 base to trimming and J lost 7 bases, with 20 bases between them. DNA of the CDR3: TGTGCCAGCAGCTTAGGTGTTATAGGGGCCTTCGGGCAGCCCCAGCATTTT. Amino acids: CASSLGVIGAFGQPQHF.

V usage is TRBV10-2 and J usage is TRBJ2-6; D remains ambiguous. Germline V gene lookup returns CDR1 WSHSY and CDR2 SAAADI. There are 14 residues in the CDR3. V was pared by 7 bases and J by 2 bases, with 9 bases between. In DNA, the CDR3 is TGCGCCAGCATGAGGAAGCCTGGGGCCAACGTCCTGACTTTC. Residues: CASMRKPGANVLTF.

The chain has TRBV19 and TRBJ1-1; the D is unclear. The CDR3 is made up of 14 amino acids. The V gene lost 4 bases and the J gene lost 2 bases, with 11 bases spanning the gap. Germline V CDR1 and CDR2: LNHDA, SQIVND (reference sequence). The CDR3 loop is CASSRAGINTEAFF. DNA for the CDR3: TGTGCCAGTAGTAGGGCCGGGATTAACACTGAAGCTTTCTTT.

The chain employs TRBV7-8 and TRBJ2-7; 9 nucleotides match TRBD1. The V segment lost 4 bases and the J segment 2 bases; nucleotides outside the gene matches: 6. CDR3 size: 15 residues. CDR1 is SGHVS, CDR2 FQNEAQ, per germline. This CDR3 is CASSSWDRDTYEQYF. The DNA of the CDR3 is TGTGCCAGCAGCTCATGGGACAGGGATACCTACGAGCAGTACTTC.

The chain couples TRBV30 to TRBJ2-1; possibly TRBD2 for D (6 bases). The CDR3 contains 15 residues. Germline lookup yields CDR1 GTSNPN and CDR2 SVGIG (reference sequence). V was pared by 4 bases and J by 5 bases, with 18 bases between. CDR3 sequence reads: CAWTVRWAGHNEQFF. Here the CDR3 DNA reads TGTGCCTGGACCGTCCGATGGGCGGGACACAATGAGCAGTTCTTC.